This T cell receptor (beta chain) was captured by sequencing in a study of beta chain features in type 1 diabetes. Reverse transcription of all isolated RNA meant that expressed TCRB transcripts were sequenced. Sequencing used immunoSEQ multiplex PCR; TCRdb keeps in-frame clones, though not all of them. The repertoire has about 140,000 clones, roughly 10% of them found once; the top ten carry 0.5% to 0.65%. In this sample, this clone turned up a few times. Antigen unknown. Regarding the study as a whole: When VDJ junctions were examined, type 1 diabetes patients showed fewer insertions and more deletions.

Sorting that relied on CD45RO/CCR7/CD25/CD127/CD95/CD27 yielded CD4+ naive, central memory, regulatory and stem cell-like memory cells. The clonotype originates from a woman aged 40-49 years in good health. The sample consisted of central memory CD4+ T cells from blood.

CDR3 protein: CASSQEGRGVHSPLHF. The DNA for the CDR3 is TGTGCCAGCAGCCAAGAAGGCAGGGGGGTACATTCACCCCTCCACTTT. This sequence joins TRBV14 and TRBJ1-6, with 7 bases that match TRBD1. V lost 0 bases to trimming and J lost 8 bases; unmatched junction nucleotides: 7. CDR1 and CDR2 (germline): SGHDN, FVKESK. The CDR3 contains 16 residues.